Listed below are T cell receptor beta chains from one sample, sequenced in a study of blood T cell repertoires in COVID-19. TCRdb's copy holds only in-frame clones and misses some; the assay was immunoSEQ multiplex PCR. This table has more than 100,000 clones, more than 75% appearing once. The sequencing sample was made of peripheral blood. These receptors originate from a man aged 50 to 59 with active COVID-19. Each CDR3 is given with its conserved first and last residue. The D gene is left open where the match is weak. Only some rows state a clone size, as once, few, many or a class for expanded clones.

v_call,clone_size,d_call,j_call,cdr3_nt,cdr3_aa
TRBV11-2,-,TRBD2,TRBJ2-1,TGTGCCAGCAGTCAAAGCGGGGGGCCACGTAAGCAGTTCTTC,CASSQSGGPRKQFF
TRBV30,-,-,TRBJ1-3,TGTGCCTGGATCGAGGGAAACACCATATATTTT,CAWIEGNTIYF
TRBV3-1/TRBV3-2,-,-,TRBJ1-4,TGTGCCAGCGCCGAGCGTAGGTCCGACGGAAAACTGTTTTTT,CASAERRSDGKLFF
TRBV12-3/TRBV12-4,-,TRBD1,TRBJ2-1,TGTGCCAGCAATGAGGGGGCGAATGAGCAGTTCTTC,CASNEGANEQFF
TRBV7-9,-,-,TRBJ1-6,TGTGCCAGCAGCTTATGGGAGGGTAGCTCCTATAATTCACCCCTCCACTTT,CASSLWEGSSYNSPLHF
TRBV12-3/TRBV12-4,-,-,TRBJ1-1,TGTGCCAGCAGTTTCACGGGGAACACTGAAGCTTTCTTT,CASSFTGNTEAFF
TRBV20-1,-,TRBD2,TRBJ2-7,TGCAGTGCTAGTAAGATACTAGCGGGGGCTTCCTACGAGCAGTACTTC,CSASKILAGASYEQYF
TRBV19,-,TRBD1,TRBJ1-5,TGTGCCAGTAGTATCGGGACAGACAATCAGCCCCAGCATTTT,CASSIGTDNQPQHF
TRBV4-1,-,-,TRBJ2-7,TGCGCCAGCAGCCAAGATGAGCGGTTCGAGCAGTACTTC,CASSQDERFEQYF
TRBV7-9,-,TRBD1,TRBJ1-1,TGTGCCAGCAGGAGACCCGGGACAGGGTGGACTGAAGCTTTCTTT,CASRRPGTGWTEAFF
TRBV11-2,-,TRBD1,TRBJ2-7,TGTGCCAGCAGCTTAGTCAGGGGGCGATACGAGCAGTACTTC,CASSLVRGRYEQYF
TRBV6-5,-,TRBD1,TRBJ1-5,TGTGCCAGCAGTTACTACCGACAGGGTAGCAATCAGCCCCAGCATTTT,CASSYYRQGSNQPQHF
TRBV6-2/TRBV6-3,-,-,TRBJ2-7,TGTGCCAGCAGTCATAACCCCCCGACAGGCCTCTCCTACGAGCAGTACTTC,CASSHNPPTGLSYEQYF
TRBV5-1,once,TRBD2,TRBJ2-3,TGCGCCAGCAGCTTGGGTAGCGGGGGGCCCAAAAACACAGATACGCAGTATTTT,CASSLGSGGPKNTDTQYF
TRBV5-6,-,-,TRBJ1-2,TGTGCCAGCAGCTTGAACAGGGACTATGGCTACACCTTC,CASSLNRDYGYTF
TRBV11-2,-,TRBD1,TRBJ2-5,TGTGCCAGCAGTCCGCATGCGGCAGGGGGCGAGGAGACCCAGTACTTC,CASSPHAAGGEETQYF
TRBV6-6,-,TRBD2,TRBJ2-4,TGTGCCAGCAGCCAGACTAGCGGGGTCAAAAACATTCAGTACTTC,CASSQTSGVKNIQYF
TRBV5-1,-,-,TRBJ1-3,TGCGCCAGCAGCTTTCAGGGAACTGGAAACACCATATATTTT,CASSFQGTGNTIYF
TRBV27,-,-,TRBJ1-6,TGTGCCAGCAGTTTATTAAGGGGAGGTTACTATAATTCACCCCTCCACTTT,CASSLLRGGYYNSPLHF
TRBV2,-,-,TRBJ2-7,TGTGCCAGCAGGGATAGACTTTACCAGTACTTC,CASRDRLYQYF
TRBV12-3/TRBV12-4,-,TRBD1,TRBJ2-5,TGTGCCAGCGGGACAGGGGTTCCAGAGACCCAGTACTTC,CASGTGVPETQYF
TRBV7-2,-,-,TRBJ2-7,TGTGCCAGCAGCTTAACAGTGGGCCACGAGCAGTACTTC,CASSLTVGHEQYF
TRBV6-2/TRBV6-3,few,TRBD1,TRBJ1-5,TGTGCCAGCAGTTCCTTAACAGGGGAGAGGGATCAGCCCCAGCATTTT,CASSSLTGERDQPQHF
TRBV19,once,TRBD1,TRBJ1-2,TGTGCCAGTGCCCGGGACAGCCCCTATGGCTACACCTTC,CASARDSPYGYTF
TRBV5-1,-,-,TRBJ2-5,TGCGCCAGCGCCTTACTGGGGGGGCAACAAGAGACCCAGTACTTC,CASALLGGQQETQYF
TRBV6-5,-,-,TRBJ1-6,TGTGCCAGCAGCCCAGACTTTTATAATTCACCCCTCCACTTT,CASSPDFYNSPLHF
TRBV5-4,-,TRBD1,TRBJ1-4,TGTGCCAGCACAAGGGACAGTAGCGGTGAAAAACTGTTTTTT,CASTRDSSGEKLFF
TRBV7-9,-,-,TRBJ2-6,TGTGCCAGCCTTATCGGAGACTTTCTGGGCTCTGGGGCCAACGTCCTGACTTTC,CASLIGDFLGSGANVLTF
TRBV5-6,once,-,TRBJ2-7,TGTGCCAGCAGTTTTAGGAGATCCGGGTCCTACGAGCAGTACTTC,CASSFRRSGSYEQYF
TRBV6-5,-,-,TRBJ1-5,TGTGCCAGCAGTCTAGAGTATAGCAATCAGCCCCAGCATTTT,CASSLEYSNQPQHF
TRBV10-3,-,TRBD1,TRBJ1-6,TGTGCCATCCGGACAGGAGAAGTGAATTCACCCCTCCACTTT,CAIRTGEVNSPLHF
TRBV6-2/TRBV6-3,-,TRBD2,TRBJ2-3,TGTGCCAGCAGCACCGGGACTAGCGGGGTTATAGATACGCAGTATTTT,CASSTGTSGVIDTQYF
TRBV7-9,-,-,TRBJ1-1,TGTGCCAGCACCCGGCTGGGGGGAGGCACTGAAGCTTTCTTT,CASTRLGGGTEAFF
TRBV9,-,TRBD1,TRBJ1-1,TGTGCCAGCAGCCCCGGACAGGCGCGCACTGAAGCTTTCTTT,CASSPGQARTEAFF
TRBV6-5,-,-,TRBJ1-4,TGTGCCAGTTCGGACAGATCAACTAATGAAAAACTGTTTTTT,CASSDRSTNEKLFF
TRBV30,once,-,TRBJ1-1,TGTGCCTGGATCTGGAAGGGGGGGTATGAAGCTTTCTTT,CAWIWKGGYEAFF
TRBV7-3,once,-,TRBJ2-7,TGTGCCAGCAGCTCGAACGGGGGGCCCACCTACGAGCAGTACTTC,CASSSNGGPTYEQYF
TRBV6-6,-,-,TRBJ1-1,TGTGCCAGCAGTTACTCCGGACCACTAGCTGAAGCTTTCTTT,CASSYSGPLAEAFF
TRBV6-4,-,-,TRBJ2-3,TGTGCCAGCAGTGAACTCCCCGCCTCCACAGATACGCAGTATTTT,CASSELPASTDTQYF
TRBV3-1/TRBV3-2,-,-,TRBJ2-3,TGTGCCAGCAGCCAAGACCGGGTTGGTACGCAGTATTTT,CASSQDRVGTQYF
TRBV13,-,-,TRBJ1-6,TGTGCCAGCAGCCTGGAAGGGGGTTATAATTCACCCCTCCACTTT,CASSLEGGYNSPLHF
TRBV4-3,few,-,TRBJ1-1,TGCGCCAGCAGCCCACAAGGGGCTAACACTGAAGCTTTCTTT,CASSPQGANTEAFF
TRBV19,-,-,TRBJ1-1,TGTGCCACCCTACAGGGTCATCGAGCCACTGAAGCTTTCTTT,CATLQGHRATEAFF
TRBV19,-,TRBD2,TRBJ2-1,TGTGCCAGTAGTCCCCGACTAGCGGCCGTCCATGAGCAGTTCTTC,CASSPRLAAVHEQFF
TRBV7-9,-,TRBD1,TRBJ1-1,TGTGCCAGCAGCCTCAGACAGGGGGTCGCTGAAGCTTTCTTT,CASSLRQGVAEAFF
TRBV18,-,TRBD1,TRBJ1-3,TGTGCCAGCTCACCTGAGACAGGGGCGGGAAACACCATATATTTT,CASSPETGAGNTIYF
TRBV2,-,-,TRBJ1-2,TGTGCCAGCAGTTCTGTGACAGATAACTATGGCTACACCTTC,CASSSVTDNYGYTF
TRBV7-2,once,-,TRBJ2-1,TGTGCCAGCAGCTTAGGTGGCCGACGGAGGGTTTCCTACAATGAGCAGTTCTTC,CASSLGGRRRVSYNEQFF
TRBV3-1/TRBV3-2,-,TRBD1,TRBJ2-1,TGTGCCAGCAGCCGGCCAGGACAGGGCAGGAATGAGCAGTTCTTC,CASSRPGQGRNEQFF
TRBV6-1,-,-,TRBJ1-5,TGTGCCAGCAGTGAAGCGCGCCGGGGGGCCCTCATTCAGCCCCAGCATTTT,CASSEARRGALIQPQHF
TRBV7-2,-,TRBD1,TRBJ2-7,TGTGCCAGCAGCTTAGCCAGGACAGGGAAGTACGAGCAGTACTTC,CASSLARTGKYEQYF
TRBV9,-,TRBD2,TRBJ2-3,TGTGCCAGCAGCACCCAGACTAGCAGTACGCAGTATTTT,CASSTQTSSTQYF
TRBV23-1,-,-,TRBJ1-1,TGCGCGAATGAATGGGGAGCCAGCGACACTGAAGCTTTCTTT,CANEWGASDTEAFF
TRBV6-6,-,-,TRBJ2-2,TGTGCCAGCAGTTATGGGCCAGGGTGGACCGGGGAGCTGTTTTTT,CASSYGPGWTGELFF
TRBV5-1,-,-,TRBJ2-1,TGCGCCAGCAGCTTGGGGGCAGGCAACACTGAGCAGTTCTTC,CASSLGAGNTEQFF
TRBV3-1/TRBV3-2,-,-,TRBJ1-2,TGTGCCAGCAGCCTCCAGGCTTATGGCTACACCTTC,CASSLQAYGYTF
TRBV3-1/TRBV3-2,-,TRBD2,TRBJ2-1,TGTGCCAGCAGCCAGGGGCGGGGGGCCCTGAGGGAGCAGTTCTTC,CASSQGRGALREQFF
TRBV15,once,-,TRBJ1-2,TGTGCCACCAGCAGAGATGGGGGGTTTGACGGCTACACCTTC,CATSRDGGFDGYTF
TRBV18,-,-,TRBJ2-1,TGTGCCAGCTCACCCCCTAACTCGGGAGCCTACAATGAGCAGTTCTTC,CASSPPNSGAYNEQFF
TRBV29-1,-,-,TRBJ2-3,TGCAGCGTTGAAAGGGGTGGCACAGATACGCAGTATTTT,CSVERGGTDTQYF